This T cell receptor beta chain was captured in a study of cytotoxic CD8 clonotypes in ibrutinib-treated CLL. As concerns this clone: Its specificity is not known.

Produced via immunoSEQ multiplex PCR; TCRdb's table is partial and in-frame only. The sample has 80,000 to 95,000 clones, around 75% seen once. Study results and limitations: T-cell clonality at baseline went above that of age-matched healthy donors and rose and fell with circulating CD8+ T-cell counts.

The germline gives CDR1 MDHEN, CDR2 SYDVKM. The CDR3 sequence is 16 residues long. Trimming took 6 bases from V and 3 from J; bases not matched to a gene: 8. The specimen was PBMCs, collected after 12 months of ibrutinib treatment. The sequence came from a human donor with chronic lymphocytic leukemia. The rearrangement links TRBV28 to TRBJ1-3, with TRBD1 identical over 10 bases. In nucleotides, the CDR3 is TGTGCCAGCAGCGAGGGACAGGGGTCCCGTGGAAACACCATATATTTT. Its protein product is CASSEGQGSRGNTIYF.